One and the same sample provided the 13 T cell receptor beta chains below, sequenced in a study of beta chain features in type 1 diabetes. Their antigens remain unidentified. Expressed TCRB transcripts got sequenced, as all isolated RNA was reverse transcribed. Clones were read by immunoSEQ multiplex PCR, and TCRdb kept only the in-frame ones, dropping some. The sample shows hundreds of thousands of clones, roughly 9% of them seen only once. Study findings and constraints: Among all four CD4+ subsets, Type 1 diabetes patients had TCRB CDR3s that were moderately but significantly shorter.

Sequencing was performed on central memory CD4+ T cells from blood. The origin of the receptors is a young man with type 1 diabetes.

This clone has more than one count but fewer than ten. The chain carries TRBV10-3 and TRBJ2-1; D is perhaps TRBD1 (6 bases). CDR3 length: 12 amino acids. Germline-derived CDR1 and CDR2 are ENHRY and SYGVKD. V was cut by 6 bases and J by 9 bases, with 12 bases left in between. The CDR3 here is CAISYNRAEQFF. The CDR3 nucleotides are TGTGCCATCAGCTACAACAGGGCTGAGCAGTTCTTC.

The CDR3 reads CSVVTLFGLNTEAFF. The CDR3 bases are TGCAGCGTCGTAACACTGTTTGGGTTGAACACTGAAGCTTTCTTT. This rearrangement joins TRBV29-1 to TRBJ1-1, with D unresolved. The V end lost 6 bases, the J end lost 0 bases, and 17 bases lay between the germline ends. This CDR3 is 15 amino acids long. Germline lookup yields CDR1 SQVTM and CDR2 ANQGSEA.

A few counts support this clone. This CDR3 reads CASRPQGGSPLHF. CDR3 DNA sequence: TGTGCCAGCAGGCCCCAGGGGGGTTCACCCCTCCACTTT. The chain combines TRBV27 with TRBJ1-6; TRBD1 aligns across 7 bases. Trimming at V came to 6 bases and at J to 9 bases, leaving 5 bases not matched to a gene. The CDR3 has 13 amino acids. Germline CDR1 is MNHEY and CDR2 is SMNVEV (reference sequence).

Turning to this clone: Other DNA sequences in the sample encode the same CDR3. The chain joins TRBV18 to TRBJ2-5; 7 bases fit TRBD1. Losses at the gene ends were 3 bases for V and 2 bases for J; bases not matched to a gene: 0. Germline assignment: CDR1 KGHSH and CDR2 LQKENI. The length of the CDR3 is 13 residues. The DNA for the CDR3 is TGTGCCAGCTCACCGGGACAGCAAGAGACCCAGTACTTC. Translated: CASSPGQQETQYF.

This clone was picked up a small number of times. J is TRBJ1-5 and V is TRBV4-1; a weak D match, TRBD1 (5 bases). The V end lost 0 bases, the J end lost 9 bases, and 18 bases lay between the germline ends. CDR3 length: 16 amino acids. Germline V lookup: CDR1 MGHRA, CDR2 YSYEKL. CDR3 nucleotide sequence: TGCGCCAGCAGCCAAGATTGGGGAGCCAGGGAGAGGCCCCAGCATTTT. It specifies CASSQDWGARERPQHF.

CDR3 nucleotides: TGCGCCAGCAGCGTTACTAGCGGGTCTAGCACAGATACGCAGTATTTT. It encodes CASSVTSGSSTDTQYF. V and J are TRBV5-1 and TRBJ2-3; 9 bases fit TRBD2. The CDR3 has 16 residues. The V gene end was trimmed by 4 bases and the J gene end by 0 bases; junction bases not matched to a gene: 6. Germline V lookup: CDR1 SGHRS, CDR2 YFSETQ.

This chain uses TRBV12-5 with TRBJ2-7; possible D gene TRBD1, 6 bases. Germline V gene sequence: CDR1 LGHNT, CDR2 FRNRAP. Trimming cost V 2 bases and J 6 bases, with 11 bases left between them. CDR3 length equals 13 residues. The CDR3 nucleotides are TGTGCTAGTGGTTTGACAGACAGGATCGAGCAGTACTTC. Amino acids: CASGLTDRIEQYF.

A few counts support this clone. The chain has TRBV6-5 and TRBJ1-3, with unresolved D. The CDR3 totals 12 residues. Germline CDR1 and CDR2: MNHEY and SVGAGI. The germline V and J ends were trimmed by 5 bases and 6 bases, with 8 bases remaining between them. The CDR3 reads CASSPTKNTIYF. CDR3 DNA sequence: TGTGCCAGCAGTCCCACCAAAAACACCATATATTTT.

This clone was counted between two and nine times. The chain couples TRBV10-3 to TRBJ2-7; no clear D. In germline, CDR1 is ENHRY, CDR2 SYGVKD. The length of the CDR3 is 13 residues. V dropped 10 bases and J dropped 3 bases, with 16 bases sitting between them. The CDR3 nucleotides read TGTGCCACCGCAGCCCTTCCTCGCTACGAGCAGTACTTC. It codes for CATAALPRYEQYF.

The chain carries TRBV7-9 and TRBJ2-7; TRBD1 matches 8 bases. The V and J ends lost 5 bases and 2 bases, in that order; junction bases with no gene match: 8. Germline CDR1 reads SEHNR; CDR2 reads FQNEAQ (reference sequence). The CDR3 is made up of 15 amino acids. The CDR3, as DNA: TGTGCCAGCAGCACCGGGACAGGCCTTACCTACGAGCAGTACTTC. This codes for CASSTGTGLTYEQYF.

The chain couples TRBV7-2 to TRBJ1-6; maybe TRBD1 (5 bases). Trimming took 1 base from V and 4 from J, leaving 8 bases between them. CDR1 and CDR2 from the germline V gene are SGHTA and FQGNSA. The CDR3 loop spans 15 amino acids. CDR3 DNA sequence: TGTGCCAGCAGCTTAGGGACACCATATAATTCACCCCTCCACTTT. Translation gives CASSLGTPYNSPLHF.

The chain recombines TRBV9 with TRBJ1-2, with unresolved D. Germline lookup yields CDR1 SGDLS and CDR2 YYNGEE. The V and J ends lost 0 bases and 4 bases respectively, with 13 bases between them. The CDR3 totals 15 residues. The CDR3 bases are TGTGCCAGCAGCGTAGCTCAGGAGGGAATCTATGGCTACACCTTC. This encodes CASSVAQEGIYGYTF.

The genes are TRBV27 and TRBJ1-5, with a tentative D call TRBD1 (6 bases). V was cut by 6 bases and J by 6 bases, with 21 bases left in between. In germline, CDR1 is MNHEY, CDR2 SMNVEV (reference sequence). The CDR3 contains 16 residues. The CDR3 reads CASSHWVGGPGQPQHF. CDR3 nucleotides: TGTGCCAGCAGCCACTGGGTAGGGGGGCCCGGTCAGCCCCAGCATTTT.